This TCR beta chain was sequenced during a study of OX40 agonist ivuxolimab in advanced cancers. Notes on the research overall: Ivuxolimab was a fully human IgG2 agonistic monoclonal antibody targeting the costimulatory receptor OX40 (CD134). Intravenous ivuxolimab was administered to patients every 2 weeks at six dose levels: 0.01, 0.1, 0.3, 1.5, 3 and 10 mg/kg. Partial responses occurred in three dose-escalation patients, of whom one had hepatocellular carcinoma and two had cutaneous melanoma. The paper describes the monotherapy dose-escalation part (N of about 47 patients) of the phase I trial of ivuxolimab. The purpose of peripheral TCRbeta sequencing was to test whether ivuxolimab changed TCR sequence diversity and led to clonal T-cell expansion. A male proportion of roughly 80% and a mean age of approximately 55 years, ranging from 23 to 79, were recorded for the dose-escalation cohort. Patients were allowed to have had prior anti-PD-1, anti-PD-L1 or anti-CTLA-4 therapy, and approximately 40% of the dose-escalation patients had previously received checkpoint inhibitors. Of the approximately 50 patients in dose escalation, 19 had hepatocellular carcinoma, around 15 had melanoma, 9 had renal cell carcinoma and 9 had head and neck cancer.

The trial excluded patients who had a history of autoimmune disease or who were on systemic immunosuppression. Peripheral blood for TCR sequencing was collected from all dose cohorts at baseline, on cycle 4 day 1, and on cycle 7 day 1. Samples were obtained from an open-label, multicenter, first-in-human phase I dose-escalation trial of ivuxolimab. Adults with locally advanced or metastatic head and neck squamous cell, hepatocellular, melanoma or renal cell carcinoma were enrolled in the trial. Before TCR sequencing, CD4+ T cells and CD8+ T cells were sorted from peripheral blood as separate populations. What the research found in general, with its limitations: Antigen specificity was not determined for the clonally expanded peripheral T cells. After ivuxolimab, CD8+ T cells had more expanded clones than CD4+ T cells on average. Partial responders in the 0.1-3.0 mg/kg groups had among the lowest normalized peripheral clonal expansion, especially among CD8+ T cells. Low levels of normalized T-cell clonal expansion were also seen in some patients who did not respond. At doses from 0.1 to 3.0 mg/kg, clonal expansion was seen in both CD4+ and CD8+ blood T cells between baseline and week 6.

Genomic DNA was isolated from the sorted cells so that the TCRbeta CDR3 region could be sequenced. The immunoSEQ Assay was used to sequence the TCRbeta CDR3 regions. TCRdb mirrors the immuneACCESS table, restricted to in-frame sequences. Some clones are absent from its copies; in checked studies, under half trace to an unresolved V gene, and the reason for the others is unknown. The sample data list some 64,000 clones, and roughly four fifths of these were observed just once. Around 0.7% of the sample is taken by the ten largest. In regard to this clone: It has no known antigen specificity. No much larger clone exists at a distance of one base, and base qualities are not known.

The clonotype originates from an adult with an advanced solid tumor such as melanoma, head and neck, liver or kidney cancer. Sequenced here: CD4+ or CD8+ T cells sorted from blood, sampled in a trial of the OX40 agonist ivuxolimab.

The nucleotides are TGTGCCATCAGTGAGAGCCCTACAGGGTCGACTAATGAAAAACTGTTTTTT. The resulting protein is CAISESPTGSTNEKLFF. The chain links TRBV10-3 with TRBJ1-4; TRBD1 is possibly the D segment (6 matching bases). Deletion took 2 bases off V and 2 bases off J, with a span of 15 bases between the germline ends. CDR1 ENHRY and CDR2 SYGVKD are derived from the germline V gene. Including cysteine and phenylalanine, the CDR3 has 17 amino acids. The retained sequence is limited to the CDR3, 51 bases, with the frame set at the first base.